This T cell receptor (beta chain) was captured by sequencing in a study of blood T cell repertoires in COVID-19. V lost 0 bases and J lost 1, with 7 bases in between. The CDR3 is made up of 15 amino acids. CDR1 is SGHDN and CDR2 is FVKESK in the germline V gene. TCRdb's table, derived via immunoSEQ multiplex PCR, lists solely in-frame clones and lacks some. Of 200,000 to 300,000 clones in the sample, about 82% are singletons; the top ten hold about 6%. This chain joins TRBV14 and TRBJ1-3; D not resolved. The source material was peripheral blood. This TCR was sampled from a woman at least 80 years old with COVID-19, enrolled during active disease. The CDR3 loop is CASSQDRASGNTIYF. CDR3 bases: TGTGCCAGCAGCCAAGATCGAGCTTCTGGAAACACCATATATTTT.